These 31 T cell receptor beta chains originate from one sample sequenced in a study of T cell changes during pregnancy in multiple sclerosis. The assay was immunoSEQ multiplex PCR, and TCRdb's table has in-frame clones only and misses some. Of over 35,000 clones listed, about 92% are singletons. The sequenced sample was peripheral blood. These receptors were collected from a female donor with multiple sclerosis, enrolled in a pregnancy study.

V is TRBV2 and J is TRBJ1-5; D possibly corresponds to TRBD1 (6 bases). Germline CDR1 SNHLY, CDR2 FYNNEI. This CDR3 spans 15 amino acids. Deletions cut 5 bases from V and 4 bases from J, with 15 bases between. CDR3 region: CASSYGTRENQPQHF. The CDR3 region has the DNA TGTGCCAGCAGTTACGGGACACGGGAAAATCAGCCCCAGCATTTT.

The rearrangement links TRBV5-1 to TRBJ1-3, with 8 bases lining up with TRBD1. Germline V gene lookup returns CDR1 SGHRS and CDR2 YFSETQ. The CDR3 is 15 residues long. The V gene end was trimmed by 4 bases and the J gene end by 3 bases; junction bases not matched to a gene: 6. The CDR3 nucleotides read TGCGCCAGCAGCGCCACGGGACAGGATGGAAACACCATATATTTT. Translation gives CASSATGQDGNTIYF. Using reference TRBV5-1 and TRBJ1-3 for the parts outside the CDR3, the full variable domain is KAGVTQTPRYLIKTRGQQVTLSCSPISGHRSVSWYQQTPGQGLQFLFEYFSETQRNKGNFPGRFSGRQFSNSRSEMNVSTLELGDSALYLCASSATGQDGNTIYFGEGSWLTVV.

This clone came up once. The gene calls are TRBV7-9 and TRBJ1-2; a weak D match, TRBD1 (5 bases). Looked up from germline, CDR1 is SEHNR and CDR2 is FQNEAQ (reference sequence). V dropped 4 bases and J dropped 2 bases, with 14 bases sitting between them. The CDR3 loop spans 15 amino acids. The DNA for the CDR3 is TGTGCCAGCAGCTATAGGGACCTATCGAACTATGGCTACACCTTC. The encoded protein is CASSYRDLSNYGYTF.

The chain has TRBV10-2 and TRBJ2-3, with 10 nucleotides matching TRBD2. This CDR3 spans 17 amino acids. Germline values: CDR1 WSHSY, CDR2 SAAADI. V trimming: 0 bases; J trimming: 4 bases; junction bases outside the gene matches: 7. Written as DNA, the CDR3 is TGCGCCAGCAGTGAGTCGAAGCTAGCGGGAGTCCCAGATACGCAGTATTTT. Its translation is CASSESKLAGVPDTQYF.

The chain couples TRBV5-1 to TRBJ2-3; D may be TRBD2 (5 bases). CDR3 length: 15 residues. Deletions cut 8 bases from V and 2 bases from J, with 18 bases between. CDR1 and CDR2 from the germline V gene are SGHRS and YFSETQ. The CDR3 reads CASNESGEYTDTQYF. The CDR3 DNA is TGCGCCAGTAATGAATCCGGGGAGTACACAGATACGCAGTATTTT.

This rearrangement joins TRBV27 to TRBJ2-7; 12 nucleotides line up with TRBD2. The germline gives CDR1 MNHEY, CDR2 SMNVEV (reference sequence). This CDR3 spans 16 amino acids. After removal of 6 bases from V and 5 bases from J, the junction contained 11 bases not matched to a gene. The CDR3 nucleotides are TGTGCCAGCAGCCACGGGACTAGCGGGCAAGGCAACGAGCAGTACTTC. As protein: CASSHGTSGQGNEQYF.

DNA for the CDR3: TGCGCCAGCACCCTGACAGGCGCCGCTATGGGCTACACCTTC. Translated, it gives CASTLTGAAMGYTF. The rearrangement links TRBV5-1 to TRBJ1-2; tentative D call: TRBD1 (6 bases). This CDR3 has 14 residues. The V and J ends lost 6 bases and 8 bases respectively, with 20 bases between them. The germline gives CDR1 SGHRS, CDR2 YFSETQ. The full variable domain, completed using reference TRBV5-1 and TRBJ1-2, is KAGVTQTPRYLIKTRGQQVTLSCSPISGHRSVSWYQQTPGQGLQFLFEYFSETQRNKGNFPGRFSGRQFSNSRSEMNVSTLELGDSALYLCASTLTGAAMGYTFGSGTRLTVV.

J is TRBJ2-2 and V is TRBV5-4; D not resolved. V was pared by 3 bases and J by 0 bases, with 12 bases between. The CDR3 loop spans 16 amino acids. The germline CDR1 and CDR2 sequences are SGHNT and YYREEE (reference sequence). CDR3 region: CASSWEGIANTGELFF. CDR3 in DNA: TGTGCCAGCAGCTGGGAAGGGATCGCGAACACCGGGGAGCTGTTTTTT.

The rearrangement joins TRBV27 to TRBJ1-1; D may be TRBD1 (5 bases). The CDR3 runs 16 residues. Germline CDR1 and CDR2: MNHEY and SMNVEV (reference sequence). The germline V and J ends were trimmed by 2 bases and 4 bases, with 17 bases remaining between them. The CDR3 nucleotides are TGTGCCAGCAGTTTAAGCGGTCTTGCTAGGGGCACTGAAGCTTTCTTT. Translation: CASSLSGLARGTEAFF.

This chain connects TRBV7-9 to TRBJ2-1; D perhaps matches TRBD2 (6 bases). V was clipped by 5 bases and J by 4 bases, with 9 bases between them. Per the germline V gene, CDR1 is SEHNR and CDR2 is FQNEAQ (reference sequence). This CDR3 contains 13 residues. This CDR3 reads CASSHGTYNEQFF. The DNA for the CDR3 is TGTGCCAGCAGCCACGGGACTTACAATGAGCAGTTCTTC.

This clone was counted once. The chain couples TRBV9 to TRBJ1-5, with D hard to call. V was clipped by 0 bases and J by 1 base, with 8 bases between them. Germline loops: CDR1 SGDLS, CDR2 YYNGEE. The CDR3 covers 15 residues. CDR3 sequence: CASSVGAVSNQPQHF. CDR3 DNA sequence: TGTGCCAGCAGCGTAGGGGCGGTCAGCAATCAGCCCCAGCATTTT.

The CDR3 loop reads CAISGRLAADTGELFF. Here the CDR3 DNA reads TGTGCCATCAGTGGTAGACTAGCGGCGGATACCGGGGAGCTGTTTTTT. The chain couples TRBV10-3 to TRBJ2-2, with 9 bases matching TRBD2. The ends lost 4 bases at V and 5 bases at J; junction bases unmatched: 8. Germline V gene sequence: CDR1 ENHRY, CDR2 SYGVKD. This CDR3 comprises 16 residues.

The rearrangement joins TRBV4-1 to TRBJ1-2, with a weak D call TRBD1 (6 bases). CDR1 and CDR2 from the germline V gene are MGHRA and YSYEKL. The germline V and J ends were trimmed by 4 bases and 6 bases, with 9 bases remaining between them. The CDR3 spans 12 residues. This CDR3 reads CASSLGGDGYTF. In DNA form, the CDR3 reads TGCGCCAGCAGCCTAGGGGGGGATGGCTACACCTTC.

This clone was picked up a small number of times. V and J are TRBV27 and TRBJ1-5; D gene ambiguous. The CDR3 is made up of 17 amino acids. The germline gives CDR1 MNHEY, CDR2 SMNVEV (reference sequence). The V end lost 0 bases, the J end lost 1 base, and 13 bases lay between the germline ends. CDR3 sequence reads: CASSLSRPVGSNQPQHF. The CDR3 DNA reads TGTGCCAGCAGTTTATCGAGACCCGTGGGGAGCAATCAGCCCCAGCATTTT.

This chain joins TRBV5-4 and TRBJ2-7; D is perhaps TRBD2 (5 bases). V lost 3 bases, J lost 5 bases, and 15 bases lay in between. CDR1 SGHNT and CDR2 YYREEE come from the germline V gene (reference sequence). The CDR3 totals 14 residues. DNA for the CDR3: TGTGCCAGCAGCTCTTTCGCTAGCACCCACGAGCAGTACTTC. Its translation: CASSSFASTHEQYF.

The gene calls are TRBV5-6 and TRBJ2-5; 8 bases are shared with TRBD2. Unmatched junction bases numbered 0, after V lost 4 bases and J lost 1 base. Germline V lookup: CDR1 SGHDT, CDR2 YYEEEE. The CDR3 spans 13 residues. The DNA for the CDR3 is TGTGCCAGCAGCCGGGAGGGCCAAGAGACCCAGTACTTC. Its protein product is CASSREGQETQYF.

The genes are TRBV5-4 and TRBJ2-2; D gene uncertain. CDR3 length: 15 amino acids. V gave up 1 base and J gave up 0 bases, with 7 bases separating them. In germline, CDR1 is SGHNT, CDR2 YYREEE (reference sequence). The CDR3 protein is CASSLWAANTGELFF. As DNA, the CDR3 is TGTGCCAGCAGCTTGTGGGCTGCGAACACCGGGGAGCTGTTTTTT.

The chain carries TRBV28 and TRBJ1-2, with D perhaps matching TRBD1 (5 bases). In germline, CDR1 is MDHEN, CDR2 SYDVKM. This CDR3 is 11 amino acids long. V lost 5 bases and J lost 5, with 6 bases in between. CDR3 bases: TGTGCCAGCAGTGGGACGTATGGCTACACCTTC. It translates to CASSGTYGYTF.

This chain joins TRBV28 and TRBJ1-4; weak D call: TRBD1 (6 bases). Between the trimmed V and J ends, which lost 3 bases and 7 bases, there was a span of 12 bases. This CDR3 has 14 amino acids. Germline-derived CDR1 and CDR2 are MDHEN and SYDVKM. CDR3 region: CASSLRTGSEKLFF. The CDR3, as DNA: TGTGCCAGCAGTTTGAGAACAGGGAGTGAAAAACTGTTTTTT.

In its sample, this clone was seen once. V gene TRBV5-6 combines with J gene TRBJ2-7, with TRBD2 matching over 11 bases. There are 15 residues in the CDR3. V shed 5 bases, J shed 3 bases, and the junction held 7 bases outside the gene matches. The germline CDR1 and CDR2 sequences are SGHDT and YYEEEE. For the CDR3, the DNA is TGTGCCAGCAGGGAACTAGCGGGAGTTAACTACGAGCAGTACTTC. As protein: CASRELAGVNYEQYF.

This chain uses TRBV5-1 with TRBJ2-4; 7 bases align to TRBD2. CDR1 is SGHRS and CDR2 is YFSETQ in the germline V gene. The CDR3 is made up of 16 amino acids. V was clipped by 0 bases and J by 1 base; unmatched bases: 4. CDR3 region: CASSLDGRGAKNIQYF. The CDR3 nucleotides are TGCGCCAGCAGCTTGGACGGGCGGGGGGCCAAAAACATTCAGTACTTC.

This chain joins TRBV4-3 and TRBJ2-1; D is undetermined. Germline assignment: CDR1 LGHNA and CDR2 YSLEER. There are 16 residues in the CDR3. Trimming shortened V by 2 bases and J by 0 bases, and 11 bases separated the two germline ends. DNA for the CDR3: TGCGCCAGCAGCCAACCCTTCCAGGACTCCTACAATGAGCAGTTCTTC. This encodes CASSQPFQDSYNEQFF.

The CDR3 DNA reads as TGTGCCAGCAGCTTGACTGCAACGAACACTGAAGCTTTCTTT. Its protein is CASSLTATNTEAFF. V gene TRBV5-5 combines with J gene TRBJ1-1; D not certain. The germline CDR1 and CDR2 sequences are SGHKS and YYEKEE (reference sequence). The CDR3 runs to 14 residues. V was shortened by 1 base and J by 1 base, with 8 bases between the two germline ends. The full variable domain, its missing parts supplied by reference TRBV5-5 and TRBJ1-1, is DAGVTQSPTHLIKTRGQQVTLRCSPISGHKSVSWYQQVLGQGPQFIFQYYEKEERGRGNFPDRFSARQFPNYSSELNVNALLLGDSALYLCASSLTATNTEAFFGQGTRLTVV.

V and J are TRBV6-5 and TRBJ1-3; a possible D gene is TRBD1 (5 bases). V was shortened by 6 bases and J by 1 base, with 7 bases between the two germline ends. Per the germline V gene, CDR1 is MNHEY and CDR2 is SVGAGI. The CDR3 spans 13 residues. CDR3 nucleotides: TGTGCCAGCAGGGGGCCTTCTGGAAACACCATATATTTT. Translated: CASRGPSGNTIYF.

V gene TRBV4-3 combines with J gene TRBJ2-2; no firm D call. V was shortened by 0 bases and J by 1 base, with 12 bases between the two germline ends. The CDR3 is 17 residues long. CDR1 and CDR2 from the germline V gene are LGHNA and YSLEER. CDR3 nucleotides: TGCGCCAGCAGCCAAGAGTCAAGGGATTTGAACACCGGGGAGCTGTTTTTT. Translating gives CASSQESRDLNTGELFF.

The chain recombines TRBV14 with TRBJ1-2, with 8 bases that match TRBD1. The CDR3 has 17 amino acids. V lost 1 base, J lost 4 bases, and 11 bases stayed unmatched. In germline, CDR1 is SGHDN, CDR2 FVKESK. In nucleotides, the CDR3 is TGTGCCAGCAGCCAAGGAGGCAGGGGGCACCTCCCCTATGGCTACACCTTC. Protein product: CASSQGGRGHLPYGYTF.

The chain recombines TRBV7-9 with TRBJ2-7; possibly TRBD1 for D (6 bases). In germline, CDR1 is SEHNR, CDR2 FQNEAQ (reference sequence). CDR3 length equals 13 residues. Trimming shortened V by 9 bases and J by 0 bases, and 12 bases separated the two germline ends. The CDR3 coding sequence is TGTGCCAGTGACTCGGGACACTCCTACGAGCAGTACTTC. It translates to CASDSGHSYEQYF.

This rearrangement joins TRBV13 to TRBJ2-7; no clear D gene. V dropped 5 bases and J dropped 0 bases, with 8 bases sitting between them. This CDR3 region has 13 residues. CDR1 is PRHDT and CDR2 is FYEKMQ in the germline V gene (reference sequence). The CDR3 DNA sequence: TGTGCCAGCAGCCCATCGAGCTCCTACGAGCAGTACTTC. Translation: CASSPSSSYEQYF.

The CDR3 spells CASSQGPNEKLFF. The DNA of the CDR3 is TGTGCCAGCAGCCAGGGACCTAATGAAAAACTGTTTTTT. The chain has TRBV5-6 and TRBJ1-4; D possibly corresponds to TRBD1 (5 bases). Looked up from germline, CDR1 is SGHDT and CDR2 is YYEEEE. V lost 4 bases and J 3 bases, leaving 7 bases between the germline ends. CDR3 length equals 13 residues. The whole variable domain, filled in from reference TRBV5-6 and TRBJ1-4, reads DAGVTQSPTHLIKTRGQQVTLRCSPKSGHDTVSWYQQALGQGPQFIFQYYEEEERQRGNFPDRFSGHQFPNYSSELNVNALLLGDSALYLCASSQGPNEKLFFGSGTQLSVL.

This clone was detected only a few times. This chain's CDR3 is CASIPSPTLVREQYF. The CDR3 DNA is TGTGCCAGCATTCCAAGCCCCACACTAGTTCGCGAGCAGTACTTC. The chain recombines TRBV28 with TRBJ2-7; TRBD2 might be the D (5 bases). Germline assignment: CDR1 MDHEN and CDR2 SYDVKM. The CDR3 sequence is 15 residues long. V dropped 7 bases and J dropped 6 bases, with 22 bases sitting between them.

The V and J genes are TRBV27 and TRBJ1-2; 9 bases map to TRBD1. Germline CDR1 and CDR2: MNHEY and SMNVEV (reference sequence). CDR3 length equals 16 residues. V lost 2 bases to trimming and J lost 8 bases; unmatched junction nucleotides: 12. The CDR3 nucleotides are TGTGCCAGCAGTTTAAGTATCGCGGGACAGGGAAGGGGCTACACCTTC. It codes for CASSLSIAGQGRGYTF.